The entry below describes one T cell receptor beta chain. Sequenced by immunoSEQ multiplex PCR; TCRdb stores in-frame clones only, minus some. The sample holds around 190,000 clones; approximately 78% are singletons and the top ten take 7.5% to 10%. These data are taken from a study of blood T cell repertoires in COVID-19. Overall study: The United States, Italy and Spain were the sources of the acute and convalescent COVID-19 samples.

Participants spanned ages roughly 18 to 95 years and resided in about two dozen US areas. Assignments of participants to cohorts depended upon their own reported clinical history. The CDR3 length is 12 residues. Looked up from germline, CDR1 is SGHRS and CDR2 is YFSETQ. J was trimmed by 10 bases and V by 4 bases; bases with no gene match: 6. The sequencing sample was made of PBMCs or T cells enriched from blood (not recorded which). This chain joins TRBV5-1 and TRBJ1-1, with TRBD1 matching over 8 bases. The clonotype was recovered from a man aged 35 to 55 who had recovered from COVID-19. CDR3 residues: CASSEDRARAFF. CDR3 nucleotides: TGCGCCAGCAGCGAGGACAGGGCAAGAGCTTTCTTT.